Shown below are 17 T cell receptor beta chains from a single sample sequenced in a study of T cell clonotyping in hematopoietic cell transplantation. Clones were read by immunoSEQ multiplex PCR, and TCRdb kept only the in-frame ones, dropping some. The top ten hold less than 1.5% of the sample, which has 25,000 to 35,000 clones, approximately 95% seen once. Sequences were obtained from peripheral blood mononuclear cells. The receptors were sampled from a man in his fifties or sixties in good health. Some clones in this sample may be carry-over from other donors' samples.

This chain uses TRBV19 with TRBJ1-1; 10 bases are a match to TRBD1. In germline, CDR1 is LNHDA, CDR2 SQIVND (reference sequence). The CDR3 totals 14 residues. Unmatched junction bases numbered 2, after V lost 6 bases and J lost 1 base. Here the CDR3 reads CASRGDRGNTEAFF. As DNA, the CDR3 is TGTGCCAGTAGGGGGGACAGGGGGAACACTGAAGCTTTCTTT.

This CDR3 reads CASSLWVERLQDGYTF. In nucleotides, the CDR3 is TGTGCCAGCAGTTTATGGGTCGAGAGGCTTCAAGATGGCTACACCTTC. The rearrangement joins TRBV28 to TRBJ1-2; D gene ambiguous. Trimming took off 0 bases at V and 6 bases at J, with 17 bases between the two ends. This CDR3 contains 16 residues. Germline assignment: CDR1 MDHEN and CDR2 SYDVKM.

The gene calls are TRBV5-1 and TRBJ2-2; 7 nucleotides agree with TRBD1. The CDR3 loop spans 16 amino acids. Germline assignment: CDR1 SGHRS and CDR2 YFSETQ. Trimming took 2 bases from V and 4 from J; bases not matched to a gene: 8. Here the CDR3 DNA reads TGCGCCAGCAGCTTAGGGGGCCCAGTGGGCACCGGGGAGCTGTTTTTT. Translated: CASSLGGPVGTGELFF.

The rearrangement links TRBV6-1 to TRBJ1-6; possible D gene TRBD1, 5 bases. Germline CDR1 MNHNS, CDR2 SASEGT. With 2 bases removed from V and 7 bases from J, the gap between germline ends came to 12 bases. This CDR3 comprises 15 residues. The CDR3 protein is CASSEHGGVNSPLHF. The CDR3 DNA is TGTGCCAGCAGTGAACATGGGGGGGTAAATTCACCCCTCCACTTT.

The chain recombines TRBV4-2 with TRBJ2-2; TRBD1 aligns across 11 bases. V shed 4 bases and J 6 bases; nucleotides not matched to a gene: 7. This CDR3 is built from 16 residues. Germline V gene lookup returns CDR1 LGHNA and CDR2 YNFKEQ. CDR3 loop: CASSPRTGGAAGELFF. The CDR3 DNA reads TGTGCCAGCAGCCCCCGGACAGGGGGCGCCGCCGGGGAGCTGTTTTTT.

The chain recombines TRBV29-1 with TRBJ2-7; D might be TRBD1 (6 bases). CDR1 is SQVTM, CDR2 ANQGSEA, per germline. V was clipped by 8 bases and J by 7 bases, with 15 bases between them. The CDR3 is 11 amino acids. Here the CDR3 reads CSYRDPGEQYF. CDR3 sequence (DNA): TGCAGCTACAGGGATCCGGGGGAGCAGTACTTC.

This chain uses TRBV7-9 with TRBJ1-2; D is unclear. The CDR3 spans 14 residues. CDR1 is SEHNR and CDR2 is FQNEAQ in the germline V gene (reference sequence). Trimming shortened V by 2 bases and J by 2 bases, and 9 bases separated the two germline ends. CDR3 in amino acids: CASSLHATNYGYTF. CDR3 DNA: TGTGCCAGCAGCTTACACGCCACCAACTATGGCTACACCTTC.

The chain recombines TRBV19 with TRBJ2-5; no definite D call. Germline assignment: CDR1 LNHDA and CDR2 SQIVND (reference sequence). CDR3 length equals 14 residues. The V end lost 3 bases, the J end lost 3 bases, and 11 bases lay between the germline ends. This CDR3 reads CASSILGQKETQYF. The DNA of the CDR3 is TGTGCCAGTAGTATCCTCGGGCAGAAAGAGACCCAGTACTTC.

Only one count was recorded for this clone. This rearrangement joins TRBV19 to TRBJ1-1, with TRBD1 identical over 9 bases. Germline V gene lookup returns CDR1 LNHDA and CDR2 SQIVND (reference sequence). After removal of 5 bases from V and 4 bases from J, the junction contained 5 bases not matched to a gene. The length of the CDR3 is 14 residues. The CDR3 DNA is TGTGCCAGTAGTTATCGACAGGGGGTCACTGAAGCTTTCTTT. This translates into CASSYRQGVTEAFF.

V gene TRBV4-3 combines with J gene TRBJ2-7, with TRBD2 matching over 7 bases. The ends lost 0 bases at V and 0 bases at J; junction bases unmatched: 2. This CDR3 is built from 15 residues. Looked up from germline, CDR1 is LGHNA and CDR2 is YSLEER. The CDR3 sequence: CASSQERGISYEQYF. CDR3 coding DNA: TGCGCCAGCAGCCAAGAGCGGGGGATCTCCTACGAGCAGTACTTC.

This clone has only one observation. The CDR3 sequence: CASRKTGGPDYGYTF. In DNA, the CDR3 is TGCGCCAGCAGGAAAACGGGGGGGCCTGACTATGGCTACACCTTC. The chain links TRBV5-1 to TRBJ1-2; tentatively, D is TRBD1 (6 bases). Germline V lookup: CDR1 SGHRS, CDR2 YFSETQ. The V end lost 5 bases, the J end lost 3 bases, and 17 bases lay between the germline ends. CDR3 size: 15 residues.

This clone was seen a single time. The rearrangement links TRBV30 to TRBJ1-2; D not certain. This CDR3 region has 15 residues. Germline CDR1 is GTSNPN and CDR2 is SVGIG (reference sequence). V dropped 0 bases and J dropped 2 bases, with 13 bases sitting between them. CDR3 sequence reads: CAWSVTNILNYGYTF. The CDR3 bases are TGTGCCTGGAGTGTAACGAACATACTCAACTATGGCTACACCTTC.

In this sample, this clone turned up once. This chain joins TRBV30 and TRBJ2-1; D unresolved. Trimming pared 3 bases from V and 5 bases from J, leaving 8 bases between. The CDR3 has 12 amino acids. Germline lookup yields CDR1 GTSNPN and CDR2 SVGIG (reference sequence). The CDR3 nucleotides are TGTGCCTGGAGCCCGCGTAACAATGAGCAGTTCTTC. Translating it yields CAWSPRNNEQFF.

The chain uses TRBV7-2 and TRBJ2-1; 11 bases line up with TRBD1. This CDR3 spans 15 amino acids. The germline V gene has CDR1 SGHTA and CDR2 FQGNSA. With 5 bases clipped from V and 6 bases from J, the junction kept 6 bases outside the gene matches. CDR3 coding DNA: TGTGCCAGCAGCCCCTCCGGGACAGGGGGCAATGAGCAGTTCTTC. Its protein is CASSPSGTGGNEQFF.

The V call is TRBV9, the J call TRBJ1-1, with D uncertain. The CDR3 has 11 residues. The germline gives CDR1 SGDLS, CDR2 YYNGEE. Deletions cut 5 bases from V and 6 bases from J, with 8 bases between. The CDR3 sequence: CASRGDSEAFF. DNA for the CDR3: TGTGCCAGCAGGGGTGATTCTGAAGCTTTCTTT.

This clone showed up just once. This chain joins TRBV13 and TRBJ2-7; 10 bases match TRBD1. Looked up from germline, CDR1 is PRHDT and CDR2 is FYEKMQ (reference sequence). V shed 5 bases and J 5 bases; nucleotides not matched to a gene: 6. This CDR3 has 14 residues. CDR3 sequence reads: CASSLRTGGNEQYF. CDR3 DNA: TGTGCCAGCAGCCTAAGGACAGGGGGTAACGAGCAGTACTTC.

This clone was seen a single time. The chain uses TRBV27 and TRBJ2-7; TRBD1 agrees at 10 bases. The CDR3 runs 15 residues. The V gene's germline CDR1 is MNHEY and CDR2 SMNVEV (reference sequence). J was trimmed by 3 bases and V by 6 bases; bases with no gene match: 8. CDR3: CASSFTRDRGYEQYF. CDR3 bases: TGTGCCAGCAGCTTTACCCGGGACAGGGGCTACGAGCAGTACTTC.